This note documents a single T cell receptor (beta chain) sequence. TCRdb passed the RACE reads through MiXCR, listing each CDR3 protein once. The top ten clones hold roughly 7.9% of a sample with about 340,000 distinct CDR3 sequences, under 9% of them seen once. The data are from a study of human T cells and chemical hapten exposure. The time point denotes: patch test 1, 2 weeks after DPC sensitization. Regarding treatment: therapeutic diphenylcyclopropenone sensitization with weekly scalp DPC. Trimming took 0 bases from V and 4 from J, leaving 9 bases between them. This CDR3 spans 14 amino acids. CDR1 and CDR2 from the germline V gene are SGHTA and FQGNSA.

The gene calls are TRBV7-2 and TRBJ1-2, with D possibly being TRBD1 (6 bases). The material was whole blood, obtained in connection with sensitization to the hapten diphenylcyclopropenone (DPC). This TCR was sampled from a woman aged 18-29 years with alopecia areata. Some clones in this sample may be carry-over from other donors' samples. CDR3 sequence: CASSLAQGIYGYTF. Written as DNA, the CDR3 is TGTGCCAGCAGCTTAGCGCAGGGGATCTATGGCTACACCTTC.